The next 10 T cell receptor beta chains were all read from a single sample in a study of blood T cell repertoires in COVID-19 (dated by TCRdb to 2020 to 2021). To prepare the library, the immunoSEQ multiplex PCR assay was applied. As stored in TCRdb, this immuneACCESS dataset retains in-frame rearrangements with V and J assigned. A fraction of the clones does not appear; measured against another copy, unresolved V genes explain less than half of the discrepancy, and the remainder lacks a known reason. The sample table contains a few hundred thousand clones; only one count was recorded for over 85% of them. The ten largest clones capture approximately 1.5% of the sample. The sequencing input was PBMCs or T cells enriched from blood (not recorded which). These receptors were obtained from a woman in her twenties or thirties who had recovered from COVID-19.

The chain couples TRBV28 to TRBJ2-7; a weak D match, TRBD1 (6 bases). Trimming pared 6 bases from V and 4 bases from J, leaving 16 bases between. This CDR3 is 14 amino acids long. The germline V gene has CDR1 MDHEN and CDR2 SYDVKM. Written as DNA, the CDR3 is TGTGCCAGCAGAAATTCAGGGGCCGGGTACGAGCAGTACTTC. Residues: CASRNSGAGYEQYF.

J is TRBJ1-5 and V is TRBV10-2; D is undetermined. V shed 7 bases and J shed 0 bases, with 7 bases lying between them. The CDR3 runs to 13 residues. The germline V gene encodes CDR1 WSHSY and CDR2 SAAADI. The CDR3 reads CASNGVSNQPQHF. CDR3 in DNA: TGCGCCAGCAACGGGGTTAGCAATCAGCCCCAGCATTTT.

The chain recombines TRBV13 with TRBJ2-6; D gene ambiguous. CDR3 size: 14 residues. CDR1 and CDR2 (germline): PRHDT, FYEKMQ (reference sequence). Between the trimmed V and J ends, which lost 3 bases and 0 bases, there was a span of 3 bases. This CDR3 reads CASSFNSGANVLTF. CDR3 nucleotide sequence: TGTGCCAGCAGCTTCAACTCTGGGGCCAACGTCCTGACTTTC.

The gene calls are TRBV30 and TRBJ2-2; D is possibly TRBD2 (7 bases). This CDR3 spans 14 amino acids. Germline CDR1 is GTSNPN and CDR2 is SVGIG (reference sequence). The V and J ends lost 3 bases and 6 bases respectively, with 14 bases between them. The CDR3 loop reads CAWSGGPSPGELFF. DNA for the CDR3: TGTGCCTGGAGCGGGGGGCCTTCCCCCGGGGAGCTGTTTTTT.

Here the CDR3 DNA reads TGTGCCAGTAGTACGCCGTTTGGGGGGGCGAAGATTGGGTCGACCGGGGAGCTGTTTTTT. Translated: CASSTPFGGAKIGSTGELFF. This chain connects TRBV19 to TRBJ2-2, with D tentatively TRBD2 (7 bases). Trimming took off 4 bases at V and 5 bases at J, with 29 bases between the two ends. The germline CDR1 and CDR2 sequences are LNHDA and SQIVND (reference sequence). CDR3 length equals 20 residues.

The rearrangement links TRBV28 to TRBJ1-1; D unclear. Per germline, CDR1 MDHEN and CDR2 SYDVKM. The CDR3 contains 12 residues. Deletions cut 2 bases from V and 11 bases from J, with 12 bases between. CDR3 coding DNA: TGTGCCAGCAGTTTAAGTCACTCCGTCGCTTTCTTT. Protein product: CASSLSHSVAFF.

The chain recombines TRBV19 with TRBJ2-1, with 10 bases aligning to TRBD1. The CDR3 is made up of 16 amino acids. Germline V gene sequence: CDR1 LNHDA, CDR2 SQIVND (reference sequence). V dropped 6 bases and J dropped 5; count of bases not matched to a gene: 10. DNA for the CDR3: TGTGCCAGTAGCCGCCAGACAGGGGGCGTCCACAATGAGCAGTTCTTC. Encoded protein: CASSRQTGGVHNEQFF.

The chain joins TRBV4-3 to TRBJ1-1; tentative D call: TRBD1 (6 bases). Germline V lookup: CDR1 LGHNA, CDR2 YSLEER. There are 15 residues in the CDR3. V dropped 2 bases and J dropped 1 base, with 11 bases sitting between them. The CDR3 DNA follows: TGCGCCAGCAGCCAACGGCAGGGGAGGAACACTGAAGCTTTCTTT. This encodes CASSQRQGRNTEAFF.

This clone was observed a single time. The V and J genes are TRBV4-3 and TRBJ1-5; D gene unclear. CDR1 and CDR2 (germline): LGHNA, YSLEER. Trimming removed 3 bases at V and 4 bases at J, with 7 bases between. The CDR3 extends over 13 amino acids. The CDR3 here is CASSQGVNQPQHF. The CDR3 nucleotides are TGCGCCAGCAGCCAGGGAGTTAATCAGCCCCAGCATTTT.

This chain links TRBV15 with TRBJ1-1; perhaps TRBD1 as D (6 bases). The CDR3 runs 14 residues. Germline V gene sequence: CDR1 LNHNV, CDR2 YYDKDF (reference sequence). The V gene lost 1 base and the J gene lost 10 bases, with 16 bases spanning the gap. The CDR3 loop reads CATSRGPQGLGAFF. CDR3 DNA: TGTGCCACCAGCAGAGGTCCCCAGGGGTTGGGAGCTTTCTTT.